The rows below give T cell receptor beta chains drawn from one sample of a study of T cells in tumors after PD-1 blockade. The data were produced by immunoSEQ multiplex PCR, yet TCRdb's version contains in-frame clones alone and is incomplete. This sample has approximately 59,000 clones, with around 80% found just once. Sequenced material: PBMCs, taken before anti-PD-1 treatment. The receptors come from a human donor with basal cell carcinoma. The CDR3 runs from the conserved cysteine through the conserved F or W. Fields, in order: J gene, D gene, V gene, clone size, CDR3 DNA, CDR3 protein. D genes are given only for firm matches. Size values are once, few and many counts, or a class for expanded clones, and some rows have none.

j_gene: TRBJ2-3; d_gene: NA; v_gene: TRBV7-2; abundance: NA; CDR3nt: TGTGCCAGCAGCTCGGGTTTCTCGGATACGCAGTATTTT; CDR3aa: CASSSGFSDTQYF
j_gene: TRBJ1-2; d_gene: NA; v_gene: TRBV2; abundance: NA; CDR3nt: TGTGCCAGCAGCATACTTTATGGCTACACCTTC; CDR3aa: CASSILYGYTF
j_gene: TRBJ2-1; d_gene: TRBD2; v_gene: TRBV3-1/TRBV3-2; abundance: few; CDR3nt: TGTGCCAGCAGCCCGGACCGGACTAGCGGGGGCAATGAGCAGTTCTTC; CDR3aa: CASSPDRTSGGNEQFF
j_gene: TRBJ2-7; d_gene: TRBD1; v_gene: TRBV27; abundance: few; CDR3nt: TGTGCCAGCAGGCCCGGGACAGGGCCCTACGAGCAGTACTTC; CDR3aa: CASRPGTGPYEQYF
j_gene: TRBJ2-2; d_gene: NA; v_gene: TRBV7-9; abundance: NA; CDR3nt: TGTGCCAGCAGTCCTCCCGGACTTCCCTTGGCCGGGGAGCTGTTTTTT; CDR3aa: CASSPPGLPLAGELFF
j_gene: TRBJ2-5; d_gene: NA; v_gene: TRBV10-3; abundance: NA; CDR3nt: TGTGCCATCAGTGGCCCCCCCGGGAAGGAAGAGACCCAGTACTTC; CDR3aa: CAISGPPGKEETQYF
j_gene: TRBJ1-2; d_gene: NA; v_gene: TRBV19; abundance: once; CDR3nt: TGTGCCACCCTCGACAGGCCCGCTAACTATGGCTACACCTTC; CDR3aa: CATLDRPANYGYTF
j_gene: TRBJ1-3; d_gene: NA; v_gene: TRBV6-6; abundance: NA; CDR3nt: TGTGCCAGCAGTAAAACAGGAGCCTCCTCTGGAAACACCATATATTTT; CDR3aa: CASSKTGASSGNTIYF
j_gene: TRBJ1-4; d_gene: NA; v_gene: TRBV9; abundance: once; CDR3nt: TGTGCCAGCAGCGTCCAGGGGAATAATGAAAAACTGTTTTTT; CDR3aa: CASSVQGNNEKLFF
j_gene: TRBJ2-1; d_gene: NA; v_gene: TRBV18; abundance: NA; CDR3nt: TGTGCCAGCTCACCACTCCGGGATGAGCAGTTCTTC; CDR3aa: CASSPLRDEQFF
j_gene: TRBJ1-1; d_gene: NA; v_gene: TRBV12-3/TRBV12-4; abundance: NA; CDR3nt: TGTGCCAGCAGCCTCGGGGTGAACACTGAAGCTTTCTTT; CDR3aa: CASSLGVNTEAFF
j_gene: TRBJ2-3; d_gene: NA; v_gene: TRBV7-9; abundance: NA; CDR3nt: TGTGCCAGCAGCCTTACAGGGACGAGAGTGGATACGCAGTATTTT; CDR3aa: CASSLTGTRVDTQYF
j_gene: TRBJ1-1; d_gene: NA; v_gene: TRBV14; abundance: NA; CDR3nt: TGTGCCAGCAGCCAAGGACAGCCAAAGAGCACTGAAGCTTTCTTT; CDR3aa: CASSQGQPKSTEAFF
j_gene: TRBJ2-1; d_gene: NA; v_gene: TRBV5-6; abundance: NA; CDR3nt: TGTGCCAGCAGCTCCAAGACAGGAGACAATGAGCAGTTCTTC; CDR3aa: CASSSKTGDNEQFF
j_gene: TRBJ2-1; d_gene: TRBD2; v_gene: TRBV2; abundance: NA; CDR3nt: TGTGCCAGGGGGGGACTAGCGGGGCCGAGCAATGAGCAGTTCTTC; CDR3aa: CARGGLAGPSNEQFF
j_gene: TRBJ2-5; d_gene: NA; v_gene: TRBV20-1; abundance: NA; CDR3nt: TGCAGTGCTAGTCGGGGACCCCAAGAGACCCAGTACTTC; CDR3aa: CSASRGPQETQYF
j_gene: TRBJ1-1; d_gene: NA; v_gene: TRBV5-6; abundance: once; CDR3nt: TGTGCCAGCAGGCAACAGAACACGAACACTGAAGCTTTCTTT; CDR3aa: CASRQQNTNTEAFF
j_gene: TRBJ1-4; d_gene: NA; v_gene: TRBV14; abundance: NA; CDR3nt: TGTGCCAGCAGCCAAGGACGGACGACAACTAATGAAAAACTGTTTTTT; CDR3aa: CASSQGRTTTNEKLFF
j_gene: TRBJ2-7; d_gene: TRBD2; v_gene: TRBV7-2; abundance: NA; CDR3nt: TGTGCCAGCAGCTACCGCCGACTAGCGGGGGGGCACGAGCAGTACTTC; CDR3aa: CASSYRRLAGGHEQYF
j_gene: TRBJ2-3; d_gene: TRBD1; v_gene: TRBV19; abundance: NA; CDR3nt: TGTGCCAGTAGTATAATGCAGGGGGCAAAGAGCACAGATACGCAGTATTTT; CDR3aa: CASSIMQGAKSTDTQYF
j_gene: TRBJ1-6; d_gene: NA; v_gene: TRBV11-1; abundance: once; CDR3nt: TGTGCCAGCAGCTCGCCGGGACTGCGGGCACCCCTCCACTTT; CDR3aa: CASSSPGLRAPLHF
j_gene: TRBJ2-3; d_gene: TRBD1; v_gene: TRBV11-3; abundance: NA; CDR3nt: TGTGCCAGCAGCGACAACAGGGGTCGGACAGATACGCAGTATTTT; CDR3aa: CASSDNRGRTDTQYF
j_gene: TRBJ1-5; d_gene: NA; v_gene: TRBV30; abundance: NA; CDR3nt: TGTGCCTGGAGTCCAGGGGAGATCGGCAATCAGCCCCAGCATTTT; CDR3aa: CAWSPGEIGNQPQHF
j_gene: TRBJ1-2; d_gene: NA; v_gene: TRBV25-1; abundance: NA; CDR3nt: TGTGCCAGCAGTATGGGGGCCGGTGGCTACACCTTC; CDR3aa: CASSMGAGGYTF
j_gene: TRBJ1-6; d_gene: NA; v_gene: TRBV5-1; abundance: NA; CDR3nt: TGCGCCAGCAGCTTGGCTTTGGGAGGGAGAGGGTATTCACCCCTCCACTTT; CDR3aa: CASSLALGGRGYSPLHF
j_gene: TRBJ1-6; d_gene: NA; v_gene: TRBV21-1; abundance: few; CDR3nt: TGTGCCAGCAGCAAAAGGTTTCCGGTCAAGACGTATAATTCACCCCTCCACTTT; CDR3aa: CASSKRFPVKTYNSPLHF
j_gene: TRBJ1-1; d_gene: NA; v_gene: TRBV6-6; abundance: NA; CDR3nt: TGTGCCAGCAGATCTCGGGCCTCTGGGGGGGGCACTGAAGCTTTCTTT; CDR3aa: CASRSRASGGGTEAFF
j_gene: TRBJ2-3; d_gene: NA; v_gene: TRBV10-3; abundance: NA; CDR3nt: TGTGCCATCAGCACACTAGCTGCTAGCACAGATACGCAGTATTTT; CDR3aa: CAISTLAASTDTQYF
j_gene: TRBJ1-1; d_gene: NA; v_gene: TRBV6-5; abundance: NA; CDR3nt: TGTGCCAGCAGTTACTCGTGGAGGGATGAAGCTTTCTTT; CDR3aa: CASSYSWRDEAFF
j_gene: TRBJ2-1; d_gene: TRBD2; v_gene: TRBV7-2; abundance: NA; CDR3nt: TGTGCCAGCAGCGGCCCCCTAGGAGGAGCGGGGGGTTTGTTCTTC; CDR3aa: CASSGPLGGAGGLFF
j_gene: TRBJ2-5; d_gene: NA; v_gene: TRBV5-1; abundance: once; CDR3nt: TGCGCCAGCAGGAGGGGCCTCCAAGAGACCCAGTACTTC; CDR3aa: CASRRGLQETQYF
j_gene: TRBJ1-1; d_gene: NA; v_gene: TRBV12-3/TRBV12-4; abundance: NA; CDR3nt: TGTGCCAGCAGTTTTACAGTGATCACTGAAGCTTTCTTT; CDR3aa: CASSFTVITEAFF
j_gene: TRBJ2-2; d_gene: NA; v_gene: TRBV5-6; abundance: NA; CDR3nt: TGTGCCAGCAGCCCTAGCGTCGGGGAGCTGTTTTTT; CDR3aa: CASSPSVGELFF
j_gene: TRBJ1-6; d_gene: TRBD1; v_gene: TRBV5-4; abundance: NA; CDR3nt: TGTGCCAGCAGCCGTCCCGGGACAGGGGCGGAATCACCCCTCCACTTT; CDR3aa: CASSRPGTGAESPLHF
j_gene: TRBJ2-1; d_gene: NA; v_gene: TRBV3-1/TRBV3-2; abundance: NA; CDR3nt: TGTGCCAGCACCCAAGGGGGATACGAGCAGTTCTTC; CDR3aa: CASTQGGYEQFF
j_gene: TRBJ2-7; d_gene: TRBD1; v_gene: TRBV4-2; abundance: NA; CDR3nt: TGTGCCAGCAGCCCGAATCGAAATTTACAGGGGAACAACGAGCAGTACTTC; CDR3aa: CASSPNRNLQGNNEQYF
j_gene: TRBJ1-2; d_gene: NA; v_gene: TRBV7-8; abundance: few; CDR3nt: TGTGCCAGCAGCTCAACGTACAGGCCAACCCCTAACTATGGCTACACCTTC; CDR3aa: CASSSTYRPTPNYGYTF
j_gene: TRBJ1-3; d_gene: NA; v_gene: TRBV19; abundance: NA; CDR3nt: TGTGCCAGTAGTAATCGACAGGTATCTGGAAACACCATATATTTT; CDR3aa: CASSNRQVSGNTIYF
j_gene: TRBJ2-7; d_gene: NA; v_gene: TRBV2; abundance: NA; CDR3nt: TGTGCCAGCAGCGCCCAGAGTCCCTACGAGCAGTACTTC; CDR3aa: CASSAQSPYEQYF
j_gene: TRBJ2-1; d_gene: TRBD1; v_gene: TRBV10-1; abundance: NA; CDR3nt: TGCGCCAGCAGTGAAGCCGGGACAGAGACCAATGAGCAGTTCTTC; CDR3aa: CASSEAGTETNEQFF
j_gene: TRBJ2-1; d_gene: NA; v_gene: TRBV12-5; abundance: NA; CDR3nt: TGTGCTAGTGGTTTGGGGCACAGTCCCAATGGGCAGTTCTTC; CDR3aa: CASGLGHSPNGQFF
j_gene: TRBJ1-2; d_gene: NA; v_gene: TRBV15; abundance: NA; CDR3nt: TGTGCCACCAGCAGGCCCACCCAGGTCGAGCATGGCTACACCTTC; CDR3aa: CATSRPTQVEHGYTF
j_gene: TRBJ2-5; d_gene: TRBD2; v_gene: TRBV3-1/TRBV3-2; abundance: NA; CDR3nt: TGTGCCAGCAGCTCCCACCCCCCTACTAGCGGGGGGTACCAAGAGACCCAGTACTTC; CDR3aa: CASSSHPPTSGGYQETQYF
j_gene: TRBJ2-5; d_gene: NA; v_gene: TRBV10-3; abundance: NA; CDR3nt: TGTGCCATCAGCCCGGGTCCAGAGACCCAGTACTTC; CDR3aa: CAISPGPETQYF
j_gene: TRBJ1-5; d_gene: NA; v_gene: TRBV6-5; abundance: NA; CDR3nt: TGTGCCAGCACCGGGGGGTCCAATCAGCCCCAGCATTTT; CDR3aa: CASTGGSNQPQHF
j_gene: TRBJ2-1; d_gene: NA; v_gene: TRBV2; abundance: NA; CDR3nt: TGTGCCAGCAGCGATTACAATGAGCAGTTCTTC; CDR3aa: CASSDYNEQFF
j_gene: TRBJ2-1; d_gene: TRBD1; v_gene: TRBV3-1/TRBV3-2; abundance: NA; CDR3nt: TGTGCCAGCAGGGGACAGGGTCGGGATGAGCAGTTCTTC; CDR3aa: CASRGQGRDEQFF
j_gene: TRBJ2-2; d_gene: TRBD2; v_gene: TRBV15; abundance: NA; CDR3nt: TGTGCCACCAGCAGAGTGCGAAGCGGGGGTAACACCGGGGAGCTGTTTTTT; CDR3aa: CATSRVRSGGNTGELFF
j_gene: TRBJ1-1; d_gene: NA; v_gene: TRBV12-3/TRBV12-4; abundance: NA; CDR3nt: TGTGCCAGCAGTTACCCCGGATCTGGTGCTTTCTTT; CDR3aa: CASSYPGSGAFF
j_gene: TRBJ2-2; d_gene: NA; v_gene: TRBV6-5; abundance: NA; CDR3nt: TGTGCCAGCAGTTACTCTAGGGTGCGCGGGGAGCTGTTTTTT; CDR3aa: CASSYSRVRGELFF
j_gene: TRBJ2-1; d_gene: TRBD2; v_gene: TRBV6-5; abundance: NA; CDR3nt: TGTGCCACCCAGGGGAGCGGGGGAAACAATGAGCAGTTCTTC; CDR3aa: CATQGSGGNNEQFF